Each of the 25 T cell receptor beta chains below was sequenced from the same sample in a study of tumor-infiltrating lymphocytes in localized non-small cell lung cancer. Profiling relied on immunoSEQ multiplex PCR, and the TCRdb table lists in-frame clones only, not all of them. The repertoire includes 7,500 to 9,500 clones, roughly four fifths of them detected once, and about 9.1% sits in the top ten. The specimen sequenced was uninvolved lung tissue not adjacent to the tumor. Receptors originate from a human donor with non-small cell lung cancer.

This rearrangement joins TRBV30 to TRBJ1-4; D is undetermined. Germline lookup yields CDR1 GTSNPN and CDR2 SVGIG (reference sequence). This CDR3 has 12 residues. Deletions cut 1 base from V and 7 bases from J, with 7 bases between. The CDR3 here is CAWSGGSEKLFF. CDR3 in DNA: TGTGCCTGGAGTGGAGGCTCTGAAAAACTGTTTTTT.

The rearrangement links TRBV28 to TRBJ1-5; no clear D gene. Germline V CDR1 and CDR2: MDHEN, SYDVKM. V was pared by 10 bases and J by 2 bases, with 18 bases between. The CDR3 runs 15 residues. The CDR3 DNA sequence: TGTGCCACCCGGGAGGGTGCCCAGCGCAATCAGCCCCAGCATTTT. Translated, it gives CATREGAQRNQPQHF.

J is TRBJ1-1 and V is TRBV2; 8 nucleotides line up with TRBD1. The CDR3 length is 14 residues. Germline V gene sequence: CDR1 SNHLY, CDR2 FYNNEI. The junction had 8 bases not matched to a gene; V was cut back by 6 bases and J by 5 bases. The CDR3 DNA sequence: TGTGCCAGCAGACGGACAGGGCCTGGAACTGAAGCTTTCTTT. This sequence encodes CASRRTGPGTEAFF.

This chain connects TRBV4-3 to TRBJ1-1, with a possible D match to TRBD1 (6 bases). Germline assignment: CDR1 LGHNA and CDR2 YSLEER. V was shortened by 0 bases and J by 1 base, with 9 bases between the two germline ends. The CDR3 covers 15 residues. The CDR3 sequence is CASSQDGGRNTEAFF. In nucleotides, the CDR3 is TGCGCCAGCAGCCAAGATGGGGGGCGGAACACTGAAGCTTTCTTT.

J is TRBJ2-1 and V is TRBV5-4; D may correspond to TRBD1 or TRBD2 (6 bases each). Germline CDR1 and CDR2: SGHNT and YYREEE (reference sequence). The CDR3 spans 13 residues. Trimming cost V 8 bases and J 1 base, with 10 bases left between them. The CDR3 reads CASTGASYNEQFF. The CDR3 bases are TGTGCCAGTACGGGGGCGTCCTACAATGAGCAGTTCTTC.

The rearrangement links TRBV4-1 to TRBJ2-3, with 12 bases aligning to TRBD2. V shed 0 bases and J 7 bases; nucleotides not matched to a gene: 5. The CDR3 is made up of 16 amino acids. In germline, CDR1 is MGHRA, CDR2 YSYEKL. CDR3 amino acids: CASSQDATSGRNTQYF. The CDR3 DNA follows: TGCGCCAGCAGCCAAGATGCGACTAGCGGGAGAAATACGCAGTATTTT.

The rearrangement uses TRBV5-4 and TRBJ1-1; 9 bases are a match to TRBD1. This CDR3 has 12 amino acids. Germline-derived CDR1 and CDR2 are SGHNT and YYREEE (reference sequence). V shed 6 bases, J shed 5 bases, and the junction held 2 bases outside the gene matches. CDR3 protein: CASTGTGTEAFF. In DNA form, the CDR3 reads TGTGCCAGCACCGGGACAGGGACTGAAGCTTTCTTT.

The chain combines TRBV10-2 with TRBJ2-1, with 12 bases aligning to TRBD2. The ends lost 6 bases at V and 8 bases at J; junction bases unmatched: 14. Looked up from germline, CDR1 is WSHSY and CDR2 is SAAADI. This CDR3 is built from 17 residues. The CDR3 region is CASSPTSGRDLFHEQFF. DNA of the CDR3: TGCGCCAGCAGCCCGACTAGCGGGAGAGATCTATTCCATGAGCAGTTCTTC.

The rearrangement links TRBV5-1 to TRBJ1-2; possible D gene TRBD1, 5 bases. Germline V lookup: CDR1 SGHRS, CDR2 YFSETQ. Trimming cost V 0 bases and J 6 bases, with 18 bases left between them. There are 16 residues in the CDR3. CDR3 sequence (DNA): TGCGCCAGCAGCTTGGATCTCGGGACGGGAGGGGATGGCTACACCTTC. Translating gives CASSLDLGTGGDGYTF.

This clone occurred a few times. This chain joins TRBV7-9 and TRBJ2-5; D is possibly TRBD2 (5 bases). The CDR3 is 13 amino acids. V lost 6 bases and J lost 1, with 9 bases in between. Germline-derived CDR1 and CDR2 are SEHNR and FQNEAQ (reference sequence). The CDR3 region has the DNA TGTGCCAGCAGTTCTAGCCTCCAAGAGACCCAGTACTTC. Encoded protein: CASSSSLQETQYF.

The J gene is TRBJ1-1, the V gene TRBV30; tentatively, D is TRBD1 (6 bases). The CDR3 is made up of 16 amino acids. Trimming cost V 8 bases and J 8 bases, with 30 bases left between them. Germline-derived CDR1 and CDR2 are GTSNPN and SVGIG (reference sequence). The CDR3 DNA follows: TGTGCCCTCATCTCTATCTCGGGGGCCAACCCCCAGGAAGCTTTCTTT. This encodes CALISISGANPQEAFF.

The chain is built from TRBV19 and TRBJ1-4; D gene unclear. Germline V gene lookup returns CDR1 LNHDA and CDR2 SQIVND (reference sequence). V lost 1 base and J lost 3, with 9 bases in between. This CDR3 is built from 15 residues. CDR3 DNA: TGTGCCAGTAGTATAGCCGGTCTACCTAATGAAAAACTGTTTTTT. Its translation is CASSIAGLPNEKLFF.

The chain employs TRBV28 and TRBJ2-1, with 10 positions matching TRBD2. Unmatched junction bases numbered 7, after V lost 6 bases and J lost 8 bases. This CDR3 comprises 14 residues. Germline CDR1 reads MDHEN; CDR2 reads SYDVKM. The CDR3 DNA follows: TGTGCCAGCAGGGGGCGCGGGACTAGCGATGAGCAGTTCTTC. Its translation: CASRGRGTSDEQFF.

Only a few counts were recorded for this clone. The chain has TRBV11-2 and TRBJ2-6; D is unresolved. V lost 4 bases to trimming and J lost 12 bases, with 7 bases between them. This CDR3 has 11 residues. Germline CDR1 is SGHAT and CDR2 is FQNNGV. Written as DNA, the CDR3 is TGTGCCAGCAGCTCCGCCCCCGTCCTGACTTTC. This codes for CASSSAPVLTF.

This clone was detected only a few times. The chain is built from TRBV5-5 and TRBJ2-5; D call uncertain. Trimming took off 4 bases at V and 4 bases at J, with 26 bases between the two ends. This CDR3 region has 18 residues. Germline lookup yields CDR1 SGHKS and CDR2 YYEKEE (reference sequence). The CDR3 sequence is CASSQNSPWDYSLETQYF. The CDR3 coding sequence is TGTGCCAGCAGCCAAAACAGCCCGTGGGATTATTCGTTAGAGACCCAGTACTTC.

The chain is built from TRBV5-1 and TRBJ2-7; possible D gene TRBD1, 6 bases. Trimming removed 3 bases from V and 4 bases from J, with 8 bases in between. CDR3 length: 12 amino acids. Germline CDR1 and CDR2: SGHRS and YFSETQ. In DNA, the CDR3 is TGCGCCAGCAGCTCGACAGGTTACGAGCAGTACTTC. As protein: CASSSTGYEQYF. Supplemented by reference TRBV5-1 and TRBJ2-7, the full variable domain reads KAGVTQTPRYLIKTRGQQVTLSCSPISGHRSVSWYQQTPGQGLQFLFEYFSETQRNKGNFPGRFSGRQFSNSRSEMNVSTLELGDSALYLCASSSTGYEQYFGPGTRLTVT.

This clone was found once. The V gene is TRBV28, the J gene TRBJ1-5; D remains ambiguous. This CDR3 comprises 15 residues. The germline V and J ends were trimmed by 4 bases and 4 bases, with 14 bases remaining between them. CDR1 and CDR2 from the germline V gene are MDHEN and SYDVKM. The CDR3 nucleotides read TGTGCCAGCAGTTCCCCCGAGGGCTTTAATCAGCCCCAGCATTTT. It translates to CASSSPEGFNQPQHF.

The chain combines TRBV19 with TRBJ1-5; weak D call: TRBD1 (6 bases). Trimming took 7 bases from V and 4 from J, leaving 17 bases between them. The CDR3 is made up of 15 amino acids. The germline gives CDR1 LNHDA, CDR2 SQIVND (reference sequence). CDR3 in DNA: TGTGCCAGTAAGAGGGGGGCCGTTGGGAATCAGCCCCAGCATTTT. This encodes CASKRGAVGNQPQHF.

The rearrangement links TRBV5-6 to TRBJ2-1, with 10 bases lining up with TRBD2. After removal of 0 bases from V and 7 bases from J, the junction contained 7 bases not matched to a gene. Germline loops: CDR1 SGHDT, CDR2 YYEEEE. The CDR3 extends over 16 amino acids. CDR3 protein: CASSLAPAGGENEQFF. The CDR3 DNA reads as TGTGCCAGCAGCTTGGCCCCAGCGGGAGGGGAGAATGAGCAGTTCTTC.

The V and J genes are TRBV5-5 and TRBJ2-3; D possibly uses TRBD1 or TRBD2 (5 bases each). The CDR3 consists of 16 residues. Trimming stripped 3 bases from V and 1 base from J, with 15 bases between. Germline-derived CDR1 and CDR2 are SGHKS and YYEKEE (reference sequence). CDR3 region: CASSSLGTARTDTQYF. DNA of the CDR3: TGTGCCAGCAGCTCGCTGGGGACCGCCCGCACAGATACGCAGTATTTT.

There are a few counts of this clone. V gene TRBV4-1 combines with J gene TRBJ1-1; the D gene is possibly TRBD1 (6 bases). Germline CDR1 reads MGHRA; CDR2 reads YSYEKL. The ends were cut back, 2 bases at V and 0 bases at J, with 10 bases in the middle. The CDR3 is 15 residues long. CDR3: CASSQSTGLNTEAFF. The CDR3, as DNA: TGCGCCAGCAGCCAAAGTACAGGGCTGAACACTGAAGCTTTCTTT.

The chain recombines TRBV7-3 with TRBJ2-5, with TRBD2 matching over 9 bases. Trimming at V came to 6 bases and at J to 2 bases, leaving 7 bases not matched to a gene. CDR1 and CDR2 (germline): SGHTA, FQGTGA. The CDR3 runs to 15 residues. CDR3 in amino acids: CASSPIAGEQETQYF. The CDR3 coding sequence is TGTGCCAGCAGTCCGATAGCGGGAGAACAAGAGACCCAGTACTTC.

The J gene is TRBJ2-1, the V gene TRBV13; TRBD2 matches 14 bases. Germline lookup yields CDR1 PRHDT and CDR2 FYEKMQ (reference sequence). J was trimmed by 9 bases and V by 5 bases; bases with no gene match: 9. The CDR3 covers 16 residues. The CDR3 DNA reads TGTGCCAGCAGCGAAGGGACTAGCGGGAGATGGAGTGAGCAGTTCTTC. Translated, it gives CASSEGTSGRWSEQFF.

The chain couples TRBV6-1 to TRBJ1-5; D is unclear. The CDR3 loop spans 15 amino acids. Germline V lookup: CDR1 MNHNS, CDR2 SASEGT. The germline V and J ends were trimmed by 1 base and 3 bases, with 10 bases remaining between them. This chain's CDR3 is CASSEEAGNNQPQHF. CDR3 bases: TGTGCCAGCAGTGAAGAAGCGGGGAACAATCAGCCCCAGCATTTT.

The J gene is TRBJ1-1, the V gene TRBV6-6, with 7 bases matching TRBD1. V trimming: 6 bases; J trimming: 1 base; junction bases outside the gene matches: 5. The CDR3 extends over 14 amino acids. Germline assignment: CDR1 MNHNY and CDR2 SVGAGI (reference sequence). CDR3 DNA sequence: TGTGCCAGCAGACAACAGGGGCAGAACACTGAAGCTTTCTTT. This gives the protein CASRQQGQNTEAFF.